The T cell receptor (beta chain) described here comes from a study of blood T cell repertoires in COVID-19. Overall study context: Acute and convalescent COVID-19 specimens originated in the United States, Italy and Spain.

This clone has just one count. As handled by the study authors: It was from reference gene primer amplification that nucleated cell counts were estimated. The table came from immunoSEQ multiplex PCR; TCRdb's copy has only in-frame clones and leaves some out. From that table come the V and J calls and clone size; the DNA was used to work out D and trimming. Altogether about 440,000 clones are present, 90% being singletons, with the ten largest covering about 0.6%. Individuals drawn from under 30 US areas were roughly 18 to 95 years old. Participants' reported clinical history set cohort assignment. Material for sequencing was PBMCs or T cells enriched from blood (not recorded which). The origin of this receptor is a man aged 18 to 30 who had recovered from COVID-19.

DNA of the CDR3: TGCGCCAGCAGCCTGACGACTATAACCGGGGAGCTGTTTTTT. Amino acid sequence: CASSLTTITGELFF. The gene calls are TRBV5-1 and TRBJ2-2; D is perhaps TRBD2 (5 bases). With 4 bases removed from V and 5 bases from J, the gap between germline ends came to 12 bases. Per germline, CDR1 SGHRS and CDR2 YFSETQ. The CDR3 spans 14 residues.